A selection of T cell receptor beta chains follows, all from one sample in a study of cytotoxic CD8 clonotypes in ibrutinib-treated CLL. The table came from immunoSEQ multiplex PCR; TCRdb's copy has only in-frame clones and leaves some out. Here the sample spans 150,000 or so clones, approximately 83% being singletons. The sequencing used PBMCs, collected after 24 months of ibrutinib treatment. Receptors originate from a human donor with chronic lymphocytic leukemia. CDR3s include the opening cysteine and the closing phenylalanine or tryptophan. D genes are given only for firm matches. A clone size is listed for some rows: how often the clone was seen (once, few, many), or a class if it is expanded.

V gene	J gene	D gene	clone size	CDR3 protein	CDR3 DNA
TRBV6-5	TRBJ2-7	-	-	CASNPFRQGTYEQYF	TGTGCCAGCAACCCGTTTCGGCAGGGGACCTACGAGCAGTACTTC
TRBV30	TRBJ2-2	TRBD1	-	CAWRGGRKNTGELFF	TGTGCCTGGAGAGGGGGCCGAAAGAACACCGGGGAGCTGTTTTTT
TRBV4-1	TRBJ1-1	-	-	CASSQRPPVMNTEAFF	TGCGCCAGCAGCCAAAGGCCACCGGTCATGAACACTGAAGCTTTCTTT
TRBV28	TRBJ1-4	-	-	CASRDFEGVDEKLFF	TGTGCCAGCAGAGATTTTGAAGGGGTCGATGAAAAACTGTTTTTT
TRBV6-6	TRBJ2-7	-	-	CASGLGYEQYF	TGTGCCAGCGGCCTAGGGTACGAGCAGTACTTC
TRBV6-6	TRBJ1-2	-	-	CASSYRGRRDYGYTF	TGTGCCAGCAGTTACCGGGGGAGAAGGGACTATGGCTACACCTTC
TRBV2	TRBJ2-2	TRBD2	-	CASGVRAGETGELFF	TGTGCCAGCGGTGTGAGGGCGGGAGAGACCGGGGAGCTGTTTTTT
TRBV7-2	TRBJ1-2	-	-	CASSTPLGGRTANYGYTF	TGTGCCAGCAGCACCCCACTTGGGGGCAGGACAGCTAACTATGGCTACACCTTC
TRBV4-1	TRBJ2-3	-	-	CASSQVGLASDTQYF	TGCGCCAGCAGCCAAGTGGGCCTAGCGTCGGATACGCAGTATTTT
TRBV18	TRBJ2-7	-	-	CASSPQTREQYF	TGTGCCAGCTCACCCCAGACGAGAGAGCAGTATTTC
TRBV4-1	TRBJ2-5	-	-	CASSQGGGRLYQETQYF	TGCGCCAGCAGCCAAGGTGGGGGCAGGCTTTACCAAGAGACCCAGTACTTC
TRBV10-3	TRBJ1-2	-	-	CAISAGVTTNYGYTF	TGTGCCATCAGTGCAGGGGTAACAACTAACTATGGCTACACCTTC
TRBV30	TRBJ1-1	-	few	CAWSVSWGQWAFF	TGTGCCTGGAGTGTCTCTTGGGGGCAGTGGGCTTTCTTT
TRBV4-2	TRBJ2-4	-	-	CASSQQSGNNVIQYF	TGTGCCAGCAGCCAACAATCAGGGAATAATGTCATTCAGTACTTC
TRBV5-6	TRBJ2-7	TRBD1	-	CASSEDRGSVGSYEQYF	TGTGCCAGCAGCGAGGACAGGGGGAGTGTAGGCTCCTACGAGCAGTACTTC
TRBV5-4	TRBJ1-1	TRBD1	-	CASSLAPGQGATEAFF	TGTGCCAGCAGCTTGGCCCCCGGACAGGGGGCGACTGAAGCTTTCTTT
TRBV7-2	TRBJ1-4	-	-	CASSLDGKSATNEKLFF	TGTGCCAGCAGCTTAGACGGGAAGAGTGCAACTAATGAAAAACTGTTTTTT
TRBV27	TRBJ2-3	-	-	CASSRPGTDTQYF	TGTGCCAGCAGCCGCCCCGGCACAGATACGCAGTATTTT